This T cell receptor beta chain is from a study of blood T cell repertoires in COVID-19. V trimming: 6 bases; J trimming: 6 bases; junction bases outside the gene matches: 7. This CDR3 contains 13 residues. Germline V gene sequence: CDR1 MNHEY, CDR2 SMNVEV (reference sequence). Sequencing used immunoSEQ multiplex PCR; TCRdb keeps in-frame clones, though not all of them. Among about 15,000 clones, about 89% were seen once, and the ten largest hold 2% to 3%. Sequenced material: peripheral blood. This sequence originates from a woman aged 70 to 79 in a cohort sampled during active or convalescent COVID-19. The chain links TRBV27 to TRBJ1-2; 7 nucleotides match TRBD1. For the CDR3, the DNA is TGTGCCAGCAGAGGGTTGACAGGGAATGGCTACACCTTC. The encoded protein is CASRGLTGNGYTF.